The 27 T cell receptor beta chains listed next were all sequenced from one sample in a study of shared clonotypes between healthy human individuals. The method was immunoSEQ multiplex PCR; TCRdb's version includes in-frame clones alone and lacks a portion of them. The sample lists some 530,000 clones, over 70% occurring once. The specimen was PBMCs. Receptors were obtained from a woman aged 40 to 55 in good health. Some clones in this sample may be carry-over from other donors' samples.

This clone appeared a single time. J is TRBJ2-1 and V is TRBV6-5, with 9 bases that match TRBD1. The V gene's germline CDR1 is MNHEY and CDR2 SVGAGI. There are 14 residues in the CDR3. V was clipped by 8 bases and J by 4 bases; unmatched bases: 6. CDR3 nucleotides: TGTGCCAGCGGGGACAGGGACGTTTACAATGAGCAGTTCTTC. It is translated as CASGDRDVYNEQFF.

The J gene is TRBJ2-2, the V gene TRBV5-1, with 11 nucleotides matching TRBD1. The CDR3 totals 16 residues. Germline lookup yields CDR1 SGHRS and CDR2 YFSETQ. V lost 1 base and J lost 6; bases outside the gene matches: 5. The CDR3 region is CASSLMGQGEAGELFF. As DNA, the CDR3 is TGCGCCAGCAGCTTGATGGGACAGGGGGAAGCCGGGGAGCTGTTTTTT.

This clone was found many times. This chain uses TRBV7-2 with TRBJ2-5; D gene ambiguous. V was trimmed by 4 bases and J by 9 bases, leaving 12 bases between them. Germline V gene data show CDR1 as SGHTA and CDR2 as FQGNSA. This CDR3 is 12 amino acids long. The CDR3 region has the DNA TGTGCCAGCAGCTCTCTGACCTGGGCCCAGTACTTC. Residues: CASSSLTWAQYF.

This clone has only a few counts. The gene calls are TRBV4-3 and TRBJ2-2, with D maybe TRBD1 (6 bases). Germline values: CDR1 LGHNA, CDR2 YSLEER. Deletions cut 2 bases from V and 7 bases from J, with 14 bases between. The CDR3 is 15 amino acids. The CDR3 reads CASSQRSGEGGELFF. CDR3 DNA sequence: TGCGCCAGCAGCCAACGGTCAGGGGAAGGCGGGGAGCTGTTTTTT.

Turning to this clone: Germline and junction disagree at one end, which may indicate a read error. This sequence joins TRBV7-7 and TRBJ2-5; D is perhaps TRBD1 or TRBD2 (7 bases each). Germline V gene lookup returns CDR1 SSHAT and CDR2 FNYEAQ (reference sequence). The CDR3 is 13 amino acids. CDR3 region: CASSQGGSETQYF. In DNA form, the CDR3 reads TGTGCTAGCAGCCAGGGGGGGTCGGAGACCCAGTACTTC.

As for this clone: This likely reflects a read error, since a far larger clone is one base away. The chain has TRBV11-2 and TRBJ2-7; 8 nucleotides match TRBD1. The V gene's germline CDR1 is SGHAT and CDR2 FQNNGV. The CDR3 runs 14 residues. The CDR3 nucleotides are TGTGCCGGCAGCTTAGACAGGGGAGCCGGCGAGCAGTACTTC. As protein: CAGSLDRGAGEQYF.

The J gene is TRBJ2-5, the V gene TRBV5-6; D tentatively fits TRBD1 or TRBD2 (6 bases each). The V end lost 0 bases, the J end lost 4 bases, and 19 bases lay between the germline ends. Germline V CDR1 and CDR2: SGHDT, YYEEEE. The CDR3 spans 17 residues. Here the CDR3 reads CASSLAPGMGGGETQYF. Written as DNA, the CDR3 is TGTGCCAGCAGCTTGGCACCTGGAATGGGGGGCGGAGAGACCCAGTACTTC. Looking up the rest from reference TRBV5-6 and TRBJ2-5 gives the full variable domain: DAGVTQSPTHLIKTRGQQVTLRCSPKSGHDTVSWYQQALGQGPQFIFQYYEEEERQRGNFPDRFSGHQFPNYSSELNVNALLLGDSALYLCASSLAPGMGGGETQYFGPGTRLLVL.

This chain connects TRBV6-1 to TRBJ2-5; a weak D match, TRBD1 (6 bases). V was clipped by 1 base and J by 7 bases, with 13 bases between them. Germline V gives CDR1 MNHNS, CDR2 SASEGT. The CDR3 runs 14 residues. The CDR3 spells CASSEVDRLGTQYF. CDR3 sequence (DNA): TGTGCCAGCAGTGAAGTTGACAGGCTGGGGACCCAGTACTTC.

The chain recombines TRBV4-3 with TRBJ2-1; 10 nucleotides align to TRBD2. V shed 4 bases and J 4 bases; nucleotides not matched to a gene: 10. CDR3 size: 17 residues. CDR1 LGHNA and CDR2 YSLEER come from the germline V gene. CDR3 loop: CASSPRPGLATYNEQFF. For the CDR3, the DNA is TGCGCCAGCAGCCCACGCCCGGGACTAGCGACATACAATGAGCAGTTCTTC.

The rearrangement uses TRBV7-8 and TRBJ2-2, with D perhaps assigned TRBD1 or TRBD2 (6 bases each). The CDR3 has 15 amino acids. Germline V gene data show CDR1 as SGHVS and CDR2 as FQNEAQ. With 0 bases removed from V and 11 bases from J, the gap between germline ends came to 16 bases. This chain's CDR3 is CASSLAQVGGGELFF. As DNA, the CDR3 is TGTGCCAGCAGCTTAGCCCAAGTAGGGGGAGGAGAGCTGTTTTTT.

The chain links TRBV6-1 to TRBJ2-7; D is ambiguous. V gave up 0 bases and J gave up 4 bases, with 7 bases separating them. The germline CDR1 and CDR2 sequences are MNHNS and SASEGT. This CDR3 spans 13 amino acids. CDR3 region: CASSEAGRYEQYF. The CDR3, as DNA: TGTGCCAGCAGTGAAGCAGGCAGATACGAGCAGTACTTC.

J is TRBJ2-5 and V is TRBV7-8; D is uncertain. Per germline, CDR1 SGHVS and CDR2 FQNEAQ. CDR3 length: 15 residues. Trimming left V 4 bases short and J 5 bases short, with 17 bases between. The CDR3 coding sequence is TGTGCCAGCAGCTCTCGTACTACCCTTCGGGAGACCCAGTACTTC. Protein product: CASSSRTTLRETQYF.

This sequence joins TRBV7-3 and TRBJ2-5, with D perhaps assigned TRBD1 or TRBD2 (5 bases each). Germline V gene lookup returns CDR1 SGHTA and CDR2 FQGTGA. The CDR3 is made up of 14 amino acids. V shed 1 base and J shed 7 bases, with 13 bases lying between them. This chain's CDR3 is CASSLMGDSGTQYF. The CDR3 nucleotides are TGTGCCAGCAGCTTAATGGGGGATAGTGGGACCCAGTACTTC.

This rearrangement joins TRBV5-1 to TRBJ1-1; possible D gene TRBD1, 6 bases. V lost 4 bases and J lost 10, with 17 bases in between. Per germline, CDR1 SGHRS and CDR2 YFSETQ. CDR3 length equals 13 residues. CDR3 DNA sequence: TGCGCCAGCAGCCGGGACACTCACCGGCGAGCTTTCTTT. This encodes CASSRDTHRRAFF. The full variable domain, its missing parts supplied by reference TRBV5-1 and TRBJ1-1, is KAGVTQTPRYLIKTRGQQVTLSCSPISGHRSVSWYQQTPGQGLQFLFEYFSETQRNKGNFPGRFSGRQFSNSRSEMNVSTLELGDSALYLCASSRDTHRRAFFGQGTRLTVV.

The chain uses TRBV5-4 and TRBJ1-1, with 7 bases aligning to TRBD1. Germline CDR1 and CDR2: SGHNT and YYREEE (reference sequence). The CDR3 consists of 16 residues. The V segment lost 4 bases and the J segment 3 bases; nucleotides outside the gene matches: 12. CDR3 residues: CASSPRQGGWDTEAFF. The DNA of the CDR3 is TGTGCCAGCAGCCCTCGACAGGGAGGATGGGACACTGAAGCTTTCTTT.

V gene TRBV7-9 combines with J gene TRBJ2-2; 9 positions agree with TRBD1. J was trimmed by 4 bases and V by 4 bases; bases with no gene match: 1. CDR1 SEHNR and CDR2 FQNEAQ come from the germline V gene (reference sequence). The length of the CDR3 is 14 residues. In DNA form, the CDR3 reads TGTGCCAGCAGCTCGGACAGGGGCACCGGGGAGCTGTTTTTT. Translation: CASSSDRGTGELFF.

The chain couples TRBV7-9 to TRBJ2-7; TRBD2 agrees at 12 bases. Germline CDR1 reads SEHNR; CDR2 reads FQNEAQ (reference sequence). After removal of 5 bases from V and 5 bases from J, the junction contained 7 bases not matched to a gene. CDR3 length equals 15 residues. The CDR3 sequence: CASSIGLAGTDEQYF. In DNA form, the CDR3 reads TGTGCCAGCAGCATAGGACTAGCGGGAACGGACGAGCAGTACTTC.

This chain joins TRBV30 and TRBJ2-7, with 11 nucleotides matching TRBD2. There are 14 residues in the CDR3. Losses at the gene ends were 5 bases for V and 0 bases for J; bases not matched to a gene: 3. Per germline, CDR1 GTSNPN and CDR2 SVGIG (reference sequence). The CDR3 DNA follows: TGTGCCTGGGGGACTAGCGGCTCCTCCTACGAGCAGTACTTC. Translating gives CAWGTSGSSYEQYF.

The chain carries TRBV9 and TRBJ1-1; D uncertain. V was trimmed by 5 bases and J by 1 base, leaving 9 bases between them. The CDR3 loop spans 13 amino acids. CDR1 and CDR2 from the germline V gene are SGDLS and YYNGEE. The CDR3 DNA follows: TGTGCCAGCAGATCCAGGACGAACACTGAAGCTTTCTTT. Amino acids: CASRSRTNTEAFF.

This clone was counted at least ten times. The sample has other DNA sequences that encode this CDR3 too. The rearrangement joins TRBV5-4 to TRBJ1-1; TRBD1 might be the D (6 bases). This CDR3 contains 11 residues. Germline V gene sequence: CDR1 SGHNT, CDR2 YYREEE (reference sequence). Trimming stripped 2 bases from V and 7 bases from J, with 6 bases between. CDR3 amino acids: CASSLQGEAFF. The CDR3 DNA sequence: TGTGCCAGCAGCTTACAGGGTGAAGCTTTCTTT.

This clone was found a few times. The chain has TRBV6-1 and TRBJ2-7; 9 positions agree with TRBD1. Germline CDR1 MNHNS, CDR2 SASEGT. CDR3 length equals 13 residues. V lost 11 bases to trimming and J lost 2 bases; unmatched junction nucleotides: 7. As DNA, the CDR3 is TGTGCCGGCATGGGGACAGGGACCTACGAGCAGTACTTC. This translates into CAGMGTGTYEQYF.

About this clone itself: A read error is the likely source, as a far larger clone sits one nucleotide away. The chain joins TRBV11-2 to TRBJ2-1; weak D call: TRBD2 (5 bases). Germline CDR1 is SGHAT and CDR2 is FQNNGV. V lost 5 bases and J 5 bases, leaving 16 bases between the germline ends. The CDR3 is 15 amino acids. CDR3 protein: CASSPLEGRDNEQFF. The CDR3 DNA reads TGTGCCAGCAGCCCTCTCGAGGGAAGGGACAATGAGCAGTTCTTC.

About this clone: The junction differs from germline at one of its ends, possibly a read error. The chain has TRBV7-7 and TRBJ2-1; TRBD2 matches at 12 bases. CDR1 and CDR2 (germline): SSHAT, FNYEAQ (reference sequence). The CDR3 has 17 amino acids. This CDR3 reads CASSLRSSGRAGNEQFF. The CDR3 nucleotides read TGTGCTAGCAGCTTACGGTCTAGCGGGAGGGCCGGCAATGAGCAGTTCTTC.

The chain has TRBV28 and TRBJ1-5, with D unclear. The CDR3 is 13 residues long. Germline CDR1 is MDHEN and CDR2 is SYDVKM. The V end lost 7 bases, the J end lost 6 bases, and 13 bases lay between the germline ends. CDR3 in amino acids: CASMVGIGQPQHF. The CDR3 DNA is TGTGCCAGCATGGTAGGGATCGGTCAGCCCCAGCATTTT.

The V and J genes are TRBV28 and TRBJ2-1; a weak D match, TRBD2 (5 bases). The germline V and J ends were trimmed by 5 bases and 5 bases, with 16 bases remaining between them. The CDR3 spans 15 residues. Germline V gene sequence: CDR1 MDHEN, CDR2 SYDVKM. The CDR3 region has the DNA TGTGCCAGCAGTCAATTCCGAGGGTATAACAATGAGCAGTTCTTC. Residues: CASSQFRGYNNEQFF.

The chain combines TRBV21-1 with TRBJ2-5; no check of the table's D call, TRBD2, against the DNA was made. TRBV21-1 is described as a pseudogene. The CDR3 length is 14 residues. CDR3 sequence reads: CASSNRLAEETQYF. In DNA, the CDR3 is TGTGCCAGCAGCAACCGACTAGCGGAAGAGACCCAGTACTTC.

This chain joins TRBV5-1 and TRBJ2-3; 8 nucleotides line up with TRBD2. The ends lost 0 bases at V and 4 bases at J; junction bases unmatched: 4. The germline V gene has CDR1 SGHRS and CDR2 YFSETQ. CDR3 size: 15 residues. CDR3 in amino acids: CASSLESGGADTQYF. The DNA of the CDR3 is TGCGCCAGCAGCTTGGAGTCGGGAGGGGCAGATACGCAGTATTTT.